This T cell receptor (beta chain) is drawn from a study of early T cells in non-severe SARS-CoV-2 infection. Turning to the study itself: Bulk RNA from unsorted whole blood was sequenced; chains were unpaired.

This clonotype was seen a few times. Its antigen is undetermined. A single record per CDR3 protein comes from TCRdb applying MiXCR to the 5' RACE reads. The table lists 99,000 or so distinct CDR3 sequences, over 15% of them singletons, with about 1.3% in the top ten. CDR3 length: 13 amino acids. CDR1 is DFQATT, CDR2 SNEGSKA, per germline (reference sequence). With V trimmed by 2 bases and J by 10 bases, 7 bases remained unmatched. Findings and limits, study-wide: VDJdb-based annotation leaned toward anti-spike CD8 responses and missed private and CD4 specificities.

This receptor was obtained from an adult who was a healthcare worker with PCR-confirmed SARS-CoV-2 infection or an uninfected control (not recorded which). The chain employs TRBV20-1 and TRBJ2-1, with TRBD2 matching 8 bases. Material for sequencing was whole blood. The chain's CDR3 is CSARITGGNEQFF. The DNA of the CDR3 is TGCAGTGCTAGAATAACGGGAGGGAACGAGCAGTTCTTC.